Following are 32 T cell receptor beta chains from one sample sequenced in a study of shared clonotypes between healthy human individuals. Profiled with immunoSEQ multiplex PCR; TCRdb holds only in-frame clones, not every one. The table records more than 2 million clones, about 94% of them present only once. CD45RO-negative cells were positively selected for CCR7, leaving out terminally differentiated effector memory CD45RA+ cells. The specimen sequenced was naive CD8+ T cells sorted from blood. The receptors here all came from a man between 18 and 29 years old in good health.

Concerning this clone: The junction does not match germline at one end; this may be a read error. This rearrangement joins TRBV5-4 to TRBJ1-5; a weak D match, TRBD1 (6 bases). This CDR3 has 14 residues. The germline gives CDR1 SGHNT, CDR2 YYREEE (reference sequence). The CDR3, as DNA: TGTGCCAGCAGGTTGGGGGGGGCGGGTCAGCCCCAGCATTTT. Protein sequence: CASRLGGAGQPQHF.

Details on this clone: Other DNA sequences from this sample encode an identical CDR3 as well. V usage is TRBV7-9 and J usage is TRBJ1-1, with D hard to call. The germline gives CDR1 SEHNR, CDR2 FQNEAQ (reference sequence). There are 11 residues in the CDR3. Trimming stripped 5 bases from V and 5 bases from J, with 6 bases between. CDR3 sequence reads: CASSRYTEAFF. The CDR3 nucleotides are TGTGCCAGCAGCCGCTATACTGAAGCTTTCTTT.

CDR3 amino acids: CASSLSGSPNEQYF. CDR3 sequence (DNA): TGTGCCAGCAGTTTGTCAGGGTCTCCTAACGAGCAGTACTTC. The gene calls are TRBV27 and TRBJ2-7, with D perhaps TRBD1 (5 bases). Germline loops: CDR1 MNHEY, CDR2 SMNVEV (reference sequence). Trimming stripped 3 bases from V and 5 bases from J, with 14 bases between. The CDR3 totals 14 residues.

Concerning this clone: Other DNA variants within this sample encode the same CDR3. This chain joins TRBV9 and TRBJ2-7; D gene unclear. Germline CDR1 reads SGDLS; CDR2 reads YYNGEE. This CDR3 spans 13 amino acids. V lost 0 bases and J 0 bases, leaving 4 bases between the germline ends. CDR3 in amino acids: CASSVAGSYEQYF. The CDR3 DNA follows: TGTGCCAGCAGCGTAGCTGGCTCCTACGAGCAGTACTTC. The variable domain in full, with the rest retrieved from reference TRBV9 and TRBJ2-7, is DSGVTQTPKHLITATGQRVTLRCSPRSGDLSVYWYQQSLDQGLQFLIQYYNGEERAKGNILERFSAQQFPDLHSELNLSSLELGDSALYFCASSVAGSYEQYFGPGTRLTVT.

Here the CDR3 reads CASSLVGTGDNEQFF. CDR3 nucleotides: TGCGCCAGCAGCTTGGTAGGGACAGGGGACAATGAGCAGTTCTTC. This sequence joins TRBV5-1 and TRBJ2-1, with 10 bases that match TRBD1. Germline V gene lookup returns CDR1 SGHRS and CDR2 YFSETQ. The length of the CDR3 is 15 residues. The junction had 2 bases not matched to a gene; V was cut back by 0 bases and J by 5 bases.

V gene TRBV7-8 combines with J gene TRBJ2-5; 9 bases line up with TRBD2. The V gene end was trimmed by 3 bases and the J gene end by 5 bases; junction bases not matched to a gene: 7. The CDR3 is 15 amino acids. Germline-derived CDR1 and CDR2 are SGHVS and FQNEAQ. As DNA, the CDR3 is TGTGCCAGCAGCTTTAGGCCAGCGGGAGGTGAGACCCAGTACTTC. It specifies CASSFRPAGGETQYF.

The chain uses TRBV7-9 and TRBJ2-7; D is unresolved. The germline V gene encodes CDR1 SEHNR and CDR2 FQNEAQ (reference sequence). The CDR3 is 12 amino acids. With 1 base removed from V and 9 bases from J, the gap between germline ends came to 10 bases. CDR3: CASSLVVDAQYF. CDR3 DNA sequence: TGTGCCAGCAGCTTAGTAGTAGACGCGCAGTACTTC.

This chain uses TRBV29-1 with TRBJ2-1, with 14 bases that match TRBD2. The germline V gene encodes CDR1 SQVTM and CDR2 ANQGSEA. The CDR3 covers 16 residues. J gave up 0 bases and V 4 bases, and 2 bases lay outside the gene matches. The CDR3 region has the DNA TGCAGCGTTGTCGGGACTAGCGGGAGCTCCTACAATGAGCAGTTCTTC. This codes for CSVVGTSGSSYNEQFF.

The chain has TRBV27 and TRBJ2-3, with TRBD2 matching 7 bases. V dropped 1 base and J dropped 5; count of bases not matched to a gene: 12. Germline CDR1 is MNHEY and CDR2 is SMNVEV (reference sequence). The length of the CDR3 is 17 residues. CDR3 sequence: CASSLLASGPPLDTQYF. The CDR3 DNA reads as TGTGCCAGCAGTTTATTGGCTAGCGGACCGCCTTTAGATACGCAGTATTTT.

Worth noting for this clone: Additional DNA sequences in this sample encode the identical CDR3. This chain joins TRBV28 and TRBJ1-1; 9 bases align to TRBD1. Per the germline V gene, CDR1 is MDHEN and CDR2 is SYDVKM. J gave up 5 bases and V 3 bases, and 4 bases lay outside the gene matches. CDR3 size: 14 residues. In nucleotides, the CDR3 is TGTGCCAGCAGTTTTAGGGGGACAGGGACTGAAGCTTTCTTT. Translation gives CASSFRGTGTEAFF.

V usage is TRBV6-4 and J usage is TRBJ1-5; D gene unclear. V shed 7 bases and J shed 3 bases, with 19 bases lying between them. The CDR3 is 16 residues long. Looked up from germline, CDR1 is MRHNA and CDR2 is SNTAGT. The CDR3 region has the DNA TGTGCCAGCATTCTCGGACCAATTGAGCCCAATCAGCCCCAGCATTTT. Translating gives CASILGPIEPNQPQHF.

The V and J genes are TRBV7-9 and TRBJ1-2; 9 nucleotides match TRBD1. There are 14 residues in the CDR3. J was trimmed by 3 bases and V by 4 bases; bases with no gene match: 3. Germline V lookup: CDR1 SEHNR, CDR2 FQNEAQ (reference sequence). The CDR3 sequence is CASSSGTGYYGYTF. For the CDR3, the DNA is TGTGCCAGCAGCTCCGGGACAGGGTACTATGGCTACACCTTC.

The CDR3, as DNA: TGTGCCAGCAGCTTAGTGAGGTCTGGGGGCACAGATACGCAGTATTTT. This translates into CASSLVRSGGTDTQYF. This chain connects TRBV7-2 to TRBJ2-3; D ambiguous. There are 16 residues in the CDR3. Germline values: CDR1 SGHTA, CDR2 FQGNSA. The V end was cut by 1 base, the J end by 1 base, with 12 bases between.

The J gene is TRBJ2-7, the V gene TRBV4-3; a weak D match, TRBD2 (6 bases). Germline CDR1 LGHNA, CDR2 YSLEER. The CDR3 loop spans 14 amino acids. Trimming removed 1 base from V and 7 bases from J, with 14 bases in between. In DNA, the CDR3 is TGCGCCAGCAGCCAAGGGACACTAGCCGGTGAGCAGTACTTC. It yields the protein CASSQGTLAGEQYF.

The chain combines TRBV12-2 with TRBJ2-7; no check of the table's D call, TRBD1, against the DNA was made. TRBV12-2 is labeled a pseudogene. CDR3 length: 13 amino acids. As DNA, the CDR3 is TGTGCAAGTCGCTTGACAGATTCCTACGAGCAGTACTTC. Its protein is CASRLTDSYEQYF.

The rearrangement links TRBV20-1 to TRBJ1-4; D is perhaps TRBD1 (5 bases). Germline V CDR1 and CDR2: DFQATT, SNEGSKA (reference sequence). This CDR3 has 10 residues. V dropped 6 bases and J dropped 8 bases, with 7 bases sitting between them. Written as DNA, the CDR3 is TGCAGTGCCGGGACGGAAAAACTGTTTTTT. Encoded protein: CSAGTEKLFF.

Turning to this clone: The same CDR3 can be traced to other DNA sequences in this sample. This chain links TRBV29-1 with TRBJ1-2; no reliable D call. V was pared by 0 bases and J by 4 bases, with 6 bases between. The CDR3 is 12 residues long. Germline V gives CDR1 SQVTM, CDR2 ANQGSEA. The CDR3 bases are TGCAGCGTTGAAGACGGAGGCTATGGCTACACCTTC. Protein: CSVEDGGYGYTF.

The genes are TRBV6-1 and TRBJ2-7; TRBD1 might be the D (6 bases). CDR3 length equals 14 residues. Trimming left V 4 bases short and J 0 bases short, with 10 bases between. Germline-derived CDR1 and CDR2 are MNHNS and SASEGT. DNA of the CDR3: TGTGCCAGCAGTGCCAGGGGAGTCTCCTACGAGCAGTACTTC. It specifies CASSARGVSYEQYF.

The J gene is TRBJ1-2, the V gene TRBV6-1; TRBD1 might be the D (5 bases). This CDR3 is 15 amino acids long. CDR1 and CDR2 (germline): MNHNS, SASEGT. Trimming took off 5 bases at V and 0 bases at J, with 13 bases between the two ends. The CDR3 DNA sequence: TGTGCCAGCAGTAAAAGGGGCAGTTCTAACTATGGCTACACCTTC. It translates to CASSKRGSSNYGYTF.

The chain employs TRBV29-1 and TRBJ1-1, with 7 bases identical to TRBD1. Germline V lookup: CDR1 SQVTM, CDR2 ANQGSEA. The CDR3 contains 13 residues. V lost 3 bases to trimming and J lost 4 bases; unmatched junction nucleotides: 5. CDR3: CSVETGPGTEAFF. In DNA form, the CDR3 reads TGCAGCGTTGAGACAGGGCCGGGCACTGAAGCTTTCTTT.

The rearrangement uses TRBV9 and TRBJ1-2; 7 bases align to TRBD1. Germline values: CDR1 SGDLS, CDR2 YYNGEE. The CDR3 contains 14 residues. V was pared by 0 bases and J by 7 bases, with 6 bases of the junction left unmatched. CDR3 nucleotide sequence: TGTGCCAGCAGCGTAGCTCAGGGGGTAGGTGGCTACACCTTC. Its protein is CASSVAQGVGGYTF.

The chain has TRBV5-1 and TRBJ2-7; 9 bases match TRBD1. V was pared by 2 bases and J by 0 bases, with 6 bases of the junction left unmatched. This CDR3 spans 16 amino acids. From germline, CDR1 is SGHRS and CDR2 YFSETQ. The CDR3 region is CASSLLGTGLSYEQYF. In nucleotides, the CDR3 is TGCGCCAGCAGCTTATTAGGGACAGGGCTCTCCTACGAGCAGTACTTC.

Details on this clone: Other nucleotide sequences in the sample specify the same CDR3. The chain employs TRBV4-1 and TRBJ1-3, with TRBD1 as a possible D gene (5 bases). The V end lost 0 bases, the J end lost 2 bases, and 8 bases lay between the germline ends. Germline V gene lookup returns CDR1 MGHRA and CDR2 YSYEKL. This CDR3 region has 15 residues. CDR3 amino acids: CASSQDPGAGNTIYF. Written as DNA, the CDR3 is TGCGCCAGCAGCCAAGATCCGGGGGCTGGAAACACCATATATTTT.

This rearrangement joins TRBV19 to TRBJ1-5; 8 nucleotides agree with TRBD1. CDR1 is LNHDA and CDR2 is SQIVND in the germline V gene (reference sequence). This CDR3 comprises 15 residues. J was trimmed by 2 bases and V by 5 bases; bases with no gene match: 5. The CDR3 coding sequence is TGTGCCAGTAGTTTGGACAGGGAAGGCAATCAGCCCCAGCATTTT. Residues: CASSLDREGNQPQHF.

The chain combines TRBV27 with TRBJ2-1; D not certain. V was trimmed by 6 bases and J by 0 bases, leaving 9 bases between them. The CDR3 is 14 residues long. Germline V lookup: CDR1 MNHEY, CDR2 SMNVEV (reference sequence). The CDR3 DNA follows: TGTGCCAGCAGCCTACGGGCCTCCTACAATGAGCAGTTCTTC. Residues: CASSLRASYNEQFF.

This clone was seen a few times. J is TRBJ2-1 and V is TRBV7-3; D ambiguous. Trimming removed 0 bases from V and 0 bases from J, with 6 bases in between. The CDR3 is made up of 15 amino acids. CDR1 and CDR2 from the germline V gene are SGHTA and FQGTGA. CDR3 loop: CASSLTATSYNEQFF. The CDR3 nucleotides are TGTGCCAGCAGCTTAACCGCGACCTCCTACAATGAGCAGTTCTTC. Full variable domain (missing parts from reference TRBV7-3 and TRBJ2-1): GAGVSQTPSNKVTEKGKYVELRCDPISGHTALYWYRQSLGQGPEFLIYFQGTGAADDSGLPNDRFFAVRPEGSVSTLKIQRTERGDSAVYLCASSLTATSYNEQFFGPGTRLTVL.

The CDR3 spells CASRTGTGNNQPQHF. CDR3 DNA: TGCGCCAGCAGAACCGGGACAGGGAACAATCAGCCCCAGCATTTT. The gene calls are TRBV10-2 and TRBJ1-5, with 9 bases matching TRBD1. Germline-derived CDR1 and CDR2 are WSHSY and SAAADI. The CDR3 sequence is 15 residues long. J lost 3 bases, V lost 6 bases, and 6 bases had no gene match.

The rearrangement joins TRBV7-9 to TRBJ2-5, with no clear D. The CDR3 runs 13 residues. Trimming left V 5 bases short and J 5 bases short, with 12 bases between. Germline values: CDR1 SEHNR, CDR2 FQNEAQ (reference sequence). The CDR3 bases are TGTGCCAGCAGCCCCCTTAACATGGAGACCCAGTACTTC. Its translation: CASSPLNMETQYF.

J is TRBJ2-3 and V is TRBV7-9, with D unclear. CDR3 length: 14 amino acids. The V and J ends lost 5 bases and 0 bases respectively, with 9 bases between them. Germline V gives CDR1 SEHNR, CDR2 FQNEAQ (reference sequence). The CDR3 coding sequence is TGTGCCAGCAGCCAATCCCTTAGCACAGATACGCAGTATTTT. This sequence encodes CASSQSLSTDTQYF.

CDR3 amino acids: CASSQEEGSYNEQFF. The CDR3, as DNA: TGTGCCAGCAGCCAAGAGGAGGGGTCCTACAATGAGCAGTTCTTC. This rearrangement joins TRBV14 to TRBJ2-1; a possible D gene is TRBD2 (6 bases). The CDR3 is made up of 15 amino acids. Trimming took off 0 bases at V and 1 base at J, with 7 bases between the two ends. Germline lookup yields CDR1 SGHDN and CDR2 FVKESK.

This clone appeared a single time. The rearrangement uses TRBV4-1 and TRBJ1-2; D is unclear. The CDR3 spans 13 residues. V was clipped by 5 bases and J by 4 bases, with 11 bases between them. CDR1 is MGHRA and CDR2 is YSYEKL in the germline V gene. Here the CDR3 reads CASSFGESYGYTF. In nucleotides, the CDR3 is TGCGCCAGCAGCTTTGGGGAGAGCTATGGCTACACCTTC.

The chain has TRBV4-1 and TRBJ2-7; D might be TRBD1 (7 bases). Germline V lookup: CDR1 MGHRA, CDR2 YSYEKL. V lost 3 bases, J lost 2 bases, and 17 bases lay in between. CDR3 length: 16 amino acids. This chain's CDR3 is CASSQKGGTAAYEQYF. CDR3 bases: TGCGCCAGCAGCCAGAAAGGCGGGACAGCAGCCTACGAGCAGTACTTC.